This TCR beta chain was identified in a study of blood T cell repertoires in COVID-19. Study overall: The analysed material was cDNA or gDNA that came from T cells, B-cell-depleted T cells, or PBMCs.

How the authors handled the data: Estimates of nucleated cell counts were drawn from the amplification of reference gene primers. Here immunoSEQ multiplex PCR was the method, and the copy in TCRdb shows in-frame clones only, minus some. V and J calls plus clone size are reproduced from that table; the DNA served to infer D and trimming. The sample contains around 500,000 clones, around 89% of which appear only once. V was cut by 4 bases and J by 7 bases, with 14 bases left in between. This CDR3 is built from 14 residues. Per germline, CDR1 LGHNA and CDR2 YSLEER. Cohorts were determined from participant-reported clinical history. What the recovered Cohort 3 donors had was two negative PCRs, clearance, or symptom resolution.

The rearrangement uses TRBV4-3 and TRBJ2-1; D is perhaps TRBD1 (6 bases). This TCR was recovered from a woman in her thirties or forties who had recovered from COVID-19. The sequenced sample was PBMCs or T cells enriched from blood (not recorded which). The CDR3 region is CASSPDTGLNEQFF. The CDR3 DNA reads as TGCGCCAGCAGCCCAGATACAGGGTTGAATGAGCAGTTCTTC.